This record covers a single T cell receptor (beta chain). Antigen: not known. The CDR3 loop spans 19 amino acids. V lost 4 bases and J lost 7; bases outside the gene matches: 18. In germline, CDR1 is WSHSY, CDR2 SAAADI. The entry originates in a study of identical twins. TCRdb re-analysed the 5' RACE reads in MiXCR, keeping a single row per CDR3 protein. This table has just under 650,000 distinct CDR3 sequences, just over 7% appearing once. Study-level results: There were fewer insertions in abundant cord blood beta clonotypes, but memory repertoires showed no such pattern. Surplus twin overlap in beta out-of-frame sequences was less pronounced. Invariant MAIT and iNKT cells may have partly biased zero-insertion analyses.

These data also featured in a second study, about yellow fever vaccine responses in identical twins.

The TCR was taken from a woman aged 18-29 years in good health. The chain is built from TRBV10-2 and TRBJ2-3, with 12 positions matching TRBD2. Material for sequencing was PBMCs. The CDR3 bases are TGCGCCAGCAGTGGGACTAGCGGGGTTTTGTTCGTCGCAGGGTATACGCAGTATTTT. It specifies CASSGTSGVLFVAGYTQYF.